Below are 11 T cell receptor beta chains sequenced from a single sample in a study of control samples from healthy donors and cancer patients. Profiling relied on immunoSEQ multiplex PCR, and the TCRdb table lists in-frame clones only, not all of them. The sample records approximately 170,000 clones, about nine tenths being singletons. Sample: blood. The receptor source for this set is a woman aged 25 to 45 in good health.

The CDR3 sequence is CASSLEGAAKNIQYF. The CDR3 nucleotides are TGTGCCAGCAGTTTGGAGGGGGCGGCCAAAAACATTCAGTACTTC. V and J are TRBV28 and TRBJ2-4; maybe TRBD1 (7 bases). The CDR3 extends over 15 amino acids. CDR1 MDHEN and CDR2 SYDVKM come from the germline V gene. V lost 3 bases to trimming and J lost 1 base, with 10 bases between them.

V usage is TRBV4-2 and J usage is TRBJ2-5, with D possibly TRBD1 on 6 matching bases. Germline V gene data show CDR1 as LGHNA and CDR2 as YNFKEQ. This CDR3 is 15 amino acids long. Trimming removed 0 bases at V and 1 base at J, with 9 bases between. CDR3 loop: CASSQDRDTQETQYF. In DNA form, the CDR3 reads TGTGCCAGCAGCCAAGATCGGGACACCCAAGAGACCCAGTACTTC.

The chain couples TRBV7-9 to TRBJ2-7; 7 bases agree with TRBD1. This CDR3 spans 13 amino acids. The germline CDR1 and CDR2 sequences are SEHNR and FQNEAQ (reference sequence). V dropped 5 bases and J dropped 2; count of bases not matched to a gene: 3. The CDR3 DNA sequence: TGTGCCAGCAGCCGGACAGGAGCCTACGAGCAGTACTTC. Encoded protein: CASSRTGAYEQYF.

The V gene is TRBV20-1, the J gene TRBJ1-2; D ambiguous. The germline V gene encodes CDR1 DFQATT and CDR2 SNEGSKA (reference sequence). The V gene lost 5 bases and the J gene lost 2 bases, with 6 bases spanning the gap. The CDR3 sequence is 11 residues long. The CDR3 here is CSARRNYGYTF. The CDR3 DNA reads as TGCAGTGCTCGACGGAACTATGGCTACACCTTC.

This rearrangement joins TRBV7-9 to TRBJ2-5, with D uncertain. This CDR3 comprises 14 residues. Between the trimmed V and J ends, which lost 4 bases and 2 bases, there was a span of 11 bases. The germline CDR1 and CDR2 sequences are SEHNR and FQNEAQ (reference sequence). CDR3 residues: CASSYELDQETQYF. CDR3 DNA sequence: TGTGCCAGCAGCTACGAGTTAGATCAAGAGACCCAGTACTTC. Based on the CDR3 plus reference TRBV7-9 and TRBJ2-5, the full variable domain is DTGVSQNPRHKITKRGQNVTFRCDPISEHNRLYWYRQTLGQGPEFLTYFQNEAQLEKSRLLSDRFSAERPKGSFSTLEIQRTEQGDSAMYLCASSYELDQETQYFGPGTRLLVL.

The chain combines TRBV7-9 with TRBJ1-5; 8 bases are shared with TRBD1. Germline assignment: CDR1 SEHNR and CDR2 FQNEAQ (reference sequence). The ends lost 9 bases at V and 1 base at J; junction bases unmatched: 2. This CDR3 has 13 amino acids. CDR3 sequence: CASTGGSNQPQHF. DNA for the CDR3: TGTGCCAGTACAGGGGGGAGCAATCAGCCCCAGCATTTT.

CDR3 sequence: CASSVSGLAGSGRTDTQYF. The CDR3 DNA reads as TGTGCCAGCAGCGTTTCGGGACTAGCGGGTTCTGGGCGCACAGATACGCAGTATTTT. The chain employs TRBV9 and TRBJ2-3; 12 bases line up with TRBD2. This CDR3 region has 19 residues. Germline CDR1 and CDR2: SGDLS and YYNGEE. After removal of 2 bases from V and 1 base from J, the junction contained 11 bases not matched to a gene.

The chain uses TRBV27 and TRBJ1-6; TRBD1 aligns across 7 bases. The CDR3 is 16 residues long. V shed 0 bases and J 7 bases; nucleotides not matched to a gene: 6. Germline CDR1 and CDR2: MNHEY and SMNVEV (reference sequence). CDR3 sequence: CASSLSRGQSNSPLHF. DNA of the CDR3: TGTGCCAGCAGTTTATCGAGGGGACAGTCGAATTCACCCCTCCACTTT.

This sequence joins TRBV3-1 (or the pseudogene TRBV3-2) and TRBJ1-3; D gene uncertain. The length of the CDR3 is 14 residues. V was trimmed by 0 bases and J by 4 bases, leaving 7 bases between them. Germline V gene lookup returns CDR1 LGHDT and CDR2 YNNKEL (reference sequence). The DNA for the CDR3 is TGTGCCAGCAGCCAAGAGTGGGCGGGAAACACCATATATTTT. Translated, it gives CASSQEWAGNTIYF.

The genes are TRBV27 and TRBJ1-6, with a tentative D call TRBD1 (5 bases). Germline CDR1 is MNHEY and CDR2 is SMNVEV (reference sequence). CDR3 length: 14 residues. V lost 10 bases to trimming and J lost 0 bases, with 10 bases between them. The CDR3: CATQDSSYNSPLHF. CDR3 coding DNA: TGTGCCACCCAAGACAGCTCCTATAATTCACCCCTCCACTTT.

The chain joins TRBV3-1 (or the pseudogene TRBV3-2) to TRBJ2-5; D ambiguous. The germline V gene has CDR1 LGHDT and CDR2 YNNKEL (reference sequence). The CDR3 is 15 amino acids. The V end was cut by 1 base, the J end by 3 bases, with 12 bases between. Written as DNA, the CDR3 is TGTGCCAGCAGCCAAGCAGGCGACCCCAAAGAGACCCAGTACTTC. Its translation is CASSQAGDPKETQYF.